Given below is one TCR beta chain in context. Its antigen is undetermined. This sample is part of a study of T-cell reconstitution after alpha-beta-depleted transplantation in children. Regarding the study as a whole: Alpha-beta T cells about two months after transplant reportedly derived from several hundred expanded graft clones. It was newly produced T cells that mostly accounted for T-cell counts and diversity one year after transplant. Certain patients had high TCRbeta diversity at day 60, and it came from recipient T cells and thymic progenitors that survived.

CDR3 size: 13 residues. Germline loops: CDR1 SNHLY, CDR2 FYNNEI. Trimming removed 8 bases from V and 0 bases from J, with 11 bases in between. The TCRbeta library was prepared with unique molecular identifiers. TCRdb re-called the PCR reads through MiXCR, storing one row per CDR3 protein. Of approximately 150,000 distinct CDR3 sequences in the sample, around 8.5% were seen once. J is TRBJ2-7 and V is TRBV2, with D uncertain. The sequence was obtained from a female patient aged 2-15 years who had a stem cell transplant for congenital amegakaryocytic thrombocytopenia, so the T cells may come from the graft donor. The sample was PBMCs, mostly from graft donor cells, taken 180 days after TCRalphabeta/CD19-depleted stem cell transplant. As DNA, the CDR3 is TGTGCCAGCCACGCAGAATTCTCCTACGAGCAGTACTTC. Encoded protein: CASHAEFSYEQYF.